The 7 T cell receptor beta chains presented below share a single source sample, sequenced in a study of T cells in localized non-small cell lung cancer. Using immunoSEQ multiplex PCR, the repertoire was profiled, and TCRdb retains in-frame clones only, with some absent. This table has some 41,000 clones, around 90% appearing once. The material was PBMCs, obtained before any cancer treatment. These receptors all stem from a woman between 35 and 75 years old with stage II lung adenocarcinoma.

The genes are TRBV28 and TRBJ2-1, with D possibly TRBD2 on 6 matching bases. This CDR3 comprises 17 residues. Looked up from germline, CDR1 is MDHEN and CDR2 is SYDVKM. V was pared by 6 bases and J by 6 bases, with 24 bases between. DNA for the CDR3: TGTGCCAGCAGGGGGACGAAGCGGGCGGGGATATCCAATGAGCAGTTCTTC. Amino acid sequence: CASRGTKRAGISNEQFF.

The chain recombines TRBV4-1 with TRBJ2-3; D possibly uses TRBD1 or TRBD2 (5 bases each). Germline V gene data show CDR1 as MGHRA and CDR2 as YSYEKL. The CDR3 loop spans 17 amino acids. Trimming removed 3 bases from V and 1 base from J, with 17 bases in between. This CDR3 reads CASSHPSRDPGTDTQYF. CDR3 sequence (DNA): TGCGCCAGCAGCCACCCAAGCAGGGACCCGGGCACAGATACGCAGTATTTT.

CDR3 amino acids: CASSSGTDISGANVLTF. In nucleotides, the CDR3 is TGTGCCAGTAGTTCCGGGACAGACATATCTGGGGCCAACGTCCTGACTTTC. The chain couples TRBV19 to TRBJ2-6; TRBD1 matches 7 bases. Germline assignment: CDR1 LNHDA and CDR2 SQIVND (reference sequence). This CDR3 region has 17 residues. V gave up 5 bases and J gave up 1 base; unmatched junction bases: 8.

The genes are TRBV6-1 and TRBJ2-2, with D maybe TRBD2 (5 bases). The CDR3 is made up of 13 amino acids. CDR1 and CDR2 from the germline V gene are MNHNS and SASEGT. Trimming pared 7 bases from V and 4 bases from J, leaving 10 bases between. Written as DNA, the CDR3 is TGTGCCAGCACTACCCGGGGCACCGGGGAGCTGTTTTTT. This codes for CASTTRGTGELFF.

This clone came up once. The chain recombines TRBV11-1 with TRBJ1-1; D unresolved. The CDR3 totals 15 residues. The germline gives CDR1 SGHAT, CDR2 FQDESV (reference sequence). V was trimmed by 1 base and J by 3 bases, leaving 12 bases between them. The CDR3 sequence is CASSLGVATDTEAFF. The CDR3 DNA reads TGTGCCAGCAGCTTAGGTGTCGCGACGGACACTGAAGCTTTCTTT.

The rearrangement uses TRBV19 and TRBJ1-1; 8 bases are shared with TRBD1. The CDR3 extends over 16 amino acids. Germline CDR1 is LNHDA and CDR2 is SQIVND (reference sequence). J was trimmed by 6 bases and V by 2 bases; bases with no gene match: 11. CDR3 amino acids: CASSIPGGTGKSEAFF. Written as DNA, the CDR3 is TGTGCCAGTAGTATACCTGGGGGGACAGGTAAATCTGAAGCTTTCTTT.

This chain joins TRBV18 and TRBJ1-6; the D gene is possibly TRBD1 (5 bases). The V end was cut by 6 bases, the J end by 7 bases, with 10 bases between. The CDR3 length is 13 residues. Per germline, CDR1 KGHSH and CDR2 LQKENI. DNA of the CDR3: TGTGCCAGCTCGGACACTTTGAATTCACCCCTCCACTTT. This sequence encodes CASSDTLNSPLHF.